The entry that follows covers one T cell receptor beta chain sequence. Its antigen is not identified. This record belongs to a study of PD-1 blockade in classical Hodgkin lymphoma. Regarding time point: newly diagnosed, previously untreated cHL patient sample. Starting with thawed PBMCs, CD4+ T cells were purified by magnetic negative selection. The study compared against PBMCs from newly diagnosed, untreated classical Hodgkin lymphoma. Libraries were prepared by immunoSEQ multiplex PCR; TCRdb keeps only in-frame clonotypes and omits some of them. Of approximately 21,000 clones in the sample, 90% were seen once. Germline V CDR1 and CDR2: MDHEN, SYDVKM. Deletions cut 2 bases from V and 1 base from J, with 11 bases between. This CDR3 region has 15 residues. Whole-study results and caveats: Reports described newly diagnosed patients as having lower baseline TCR diversity than healthy donors. Undefined causes, possibly disease activity or prior therapy, underlie the repertoire differences.

This TCR derives from a human donor with classical Hodgkin lymphoma. The chain combines TRBV28 with TRBJ1-2; D unclear. The sequenced material came from CD4+ T cells from blood. CDR3 residues: CASSLTGAYNYGYTF. CDR3 coding DNA: TGTGCCAGCAGTTTAACCGGAGCTTATAACTATGGCTACACCTTC.